A single sample is the source of the 2 T cell receptor beta chains below, sequenced in a study of shared clonotypes between healthy human individuals. Only in-frame clones appear in the TCRdb table, and some are missing; sequencing was by immunoSEQ multiplex PCR. The sample lists roughly 2,300,000 clones, around 93% seen once, with 0.37% in the top ten. Sequenced input: naive CD4+ T cells from PBMCs. Sample subset: CD45RA+ positively selected. Receptors were obtained from a young man in good health. Some clones in this sample may be carry-over from other donors' samples.

This chain uses TRBV19 with TRBJ2-3; the D is unclear. Germline CDR1 and CDR2: LNHDA and SQIVND (reference sequence). V shed 8 bases and J shed 5 bases, with 20 bases lying between them. The CDR3 sequence is 15 residues long. CDR3 nucleotide sequence: TGTGCCAGTGAAGAAATTTGGGGTAGGAAAGATACGCAGTATTTT. Amino acids: CASEEIWGRKDTQYF.

As concerns this clone: The same CDR3 arises from other DNA sequences in this sample as well. This rearrangement joins TRBV2 to TRBJ2-2; TRBD1 matches 9 bases. V dropped 4 bases and J dropped 5; count of bases not matched to a gene: 5. Germline CDR1 and CDR2: SNHLY and FYNNEI. The CDR3 has 15 residues. CDR3 protein: CASSADRGRTGELFF. CDR3 in DNA: TGTGCCAGCAGTGCGGACAGGGGTAGGACCGGGGAGCTGTTTTTT.